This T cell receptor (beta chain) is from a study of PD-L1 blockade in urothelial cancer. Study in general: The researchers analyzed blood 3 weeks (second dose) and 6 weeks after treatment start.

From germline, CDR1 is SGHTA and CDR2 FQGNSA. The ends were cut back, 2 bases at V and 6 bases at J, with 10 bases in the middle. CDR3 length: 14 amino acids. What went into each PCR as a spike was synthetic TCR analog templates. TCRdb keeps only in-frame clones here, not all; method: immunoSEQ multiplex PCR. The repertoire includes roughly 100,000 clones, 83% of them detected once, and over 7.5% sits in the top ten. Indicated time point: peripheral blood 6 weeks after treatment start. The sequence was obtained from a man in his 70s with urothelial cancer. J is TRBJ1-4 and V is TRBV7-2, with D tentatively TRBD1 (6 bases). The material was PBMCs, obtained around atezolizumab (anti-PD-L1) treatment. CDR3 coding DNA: TGTGCCAGCAGCTTAACAGGGCGAGATGAAAAACTGTTTTTT. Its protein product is CASSLTGRDEKLFF.